The 9 T cell receptor beta chains given below trace back to one sample, sequenced in a study of long-term antiretroviral therapy in people with HIV. Version v3.0 of the immunoSEQ assay was performed at survey level. This table comes from immunoSEQ multiplex PCR, and its TCRdb copy is limited to in-frame clones, with some not included. There are 25,000 to 35,000 clones in the sample; over 90% occur only once, and around 6.4% lies in the top ten. The starting material was unsorted PBMCs, obtained around 6.3 years after starting antiretroviral therapy. These receptors were obtained from a middle-aged woman with HIV.

V and J are TRBV7-9 and TRBJ1-1; the D is unclear. The germline gives CDR1 SEHNR, CDR2 FQNEAQ (reference sequence). Trimming shortened V by 5 bases and J by 2 bases, and 6 bases separated the two germline ends. This CDR3 is 12 amino acids long. The CDR3 DNA reads as TGTGCCAGCAGCCCCGAAAACACTGAAGCTTTCTTT. This codes for CASSPENTEAFF.

The chain employs TRBV7-9 and TRBJ1-1; perhaps TRBD1 as D (6 bases). Germline CDR1 reads SEHNR; CDR2 reads FQNEAQ (reference sequence). V was cut by 7 bases and J by 4 bases, with 19 bases left in between. The CDR3 totals 15 residues. The CDR3 DNA reads as TGTGCCAGCACCCAAAGGGCAGGGGCGCCCACTGAAGCTTTCTTT. Protein: CASTQRAGAPTEAFF.

The rearrangement links TRBV5-1 to TRBJ1-1, with D tentatively TRBD1 (6 bases). This CDR3 has 14 amino acids. From germline, CDR1 is SGHRS and CDR2 YFSETQ. V gave up 2 bases and J gave up 1 base, with 9 bases separating them. The CDR3 reads CASSFPGQNTEAFF. The CDR3, as DNA: TGCGCCAGCAGCTTCCCGGGACAGAACACTGAAGCTTTCTTT.

The gene calls are TRBV4-2 and TRBJ1-1; D gene uncertain. This CDR3 is 13 amino acids long. Germline lookup yields CDR1 LGHNA and CDR2 YNFKEQ. Trimming took 2 bases from V and 2 from J, leaving 6 bases between them. In DNA, the CDR3 is TGTGCCAGCAGCCAAACAAGAAACACTGAAGCTTTCTTT. Its protein is CASSQTRNTEAFF.

The V gene is TRBV7-2, the J gene TRBJ2-3, with 8 bases that match TRBD2. The CDR3 runs 15 residues. V lost 6 bases, J lost 2 bases, and 7 bases stayed unmatched. Per germline, CDR1 SGHTA and CDR2 FQGNSA. CDR3 loop: CASSLAGGFTDTQYF. As DNA, the CDR3 is TGTGCCAGCAGTCTAGCGGGCGGATTCACAGATACGCAGTATTTT.

The chain employs TRBV19 and TRBJ2-3; TRBD2 matches 8 bases. In germline, CDR1 is LNHDA, CDR2 SQIVND (reference sequence). J gave up 4 bases and V 8 bases, and 5 bases lay outside the gene matches. This CDR3 has 13 amino acids. CDR3 sequence (DNA): TGTGCCAGTCGATCGCGGGGGGCAGATACGCAGTATTTT. It codes for CASRSRGADTQYF.

The V and J genes are TRBV7-8 and TRBJ2-7; TRBD1 aligns across 8 bases. This CDR3 has 19 amino acids. Trimming at V came to 5 bases and at J to 0 bases, leaving 18 bases not matched to a gene. Germline values: CDR1 SGHVS, CDR2 FQNEAQ. The CDR3 region is CASSPYRFQSGQDSYEQYF. CDR3 in DNA: TGTGCCAGCAGCCCGTACCGGTTTCAATCGGGACAGGACTCCTACGAGCAGTACTTC.

The chain recombines TRBV2 with TRBJ2-2, with 8 bases that match TRBD2. The J segment lost 6 bases and the V segment lost 7 bases, leaving 7 bases of the junction unmatched. The CDR3 sequence is 14 residues long. The V gene's germline CDR1 is SNHLY and CDR2 FYNNEI. CDR3 DNA: TGTGCCAGCACCGGCTTGCGGGGGGCCGGGGAGCTGTTTTTT. It is translated as CASTGLRGAGELFF. Full variable domain (rest looked up from reference TRBV2 and TRBJ2-2): EPEVTQTPSHQVTQMGQEVILRCVPISNHLYFYWYRQILGQKVEFLVSFYNNEISEKSEIFDDQFSVERPDGSNFTLKIRSTKLEDSAMYFCASTGLRGAGELFFGEGSRLTVL.

This clone appeared once. The chain joins TRBV30 to TRBJ2-5; a weak D match, TRBD2 (5 bases). Germline CDR1 and CDR2: GTSNPN and SVGIG (reference sequence). V was shortened by 2 bases and J by 4 bases, with 11 bases between the two germline ends. The CDR3 loop spans 13 amino acids. The CDR3 DNA is TGTGCCTGGAGTCCGGGGTTTTCAGAGACCCAGTACTTC. It specifies CAWSPGFSETQYF. The full variable domain, in which reference TRBV30 and TRBJ2-5 provide the parts outside the CDR3, is SQTIHQWPATLVQPVGSPLSLECTVEGTSNPNLYWYRQAAGRGLQLLFYSVGIGQISSEVPQNLSASRPQDRQFILSSKKLLLSDSGFYLCAWSPGFSETQYFGPGTRLLVL.